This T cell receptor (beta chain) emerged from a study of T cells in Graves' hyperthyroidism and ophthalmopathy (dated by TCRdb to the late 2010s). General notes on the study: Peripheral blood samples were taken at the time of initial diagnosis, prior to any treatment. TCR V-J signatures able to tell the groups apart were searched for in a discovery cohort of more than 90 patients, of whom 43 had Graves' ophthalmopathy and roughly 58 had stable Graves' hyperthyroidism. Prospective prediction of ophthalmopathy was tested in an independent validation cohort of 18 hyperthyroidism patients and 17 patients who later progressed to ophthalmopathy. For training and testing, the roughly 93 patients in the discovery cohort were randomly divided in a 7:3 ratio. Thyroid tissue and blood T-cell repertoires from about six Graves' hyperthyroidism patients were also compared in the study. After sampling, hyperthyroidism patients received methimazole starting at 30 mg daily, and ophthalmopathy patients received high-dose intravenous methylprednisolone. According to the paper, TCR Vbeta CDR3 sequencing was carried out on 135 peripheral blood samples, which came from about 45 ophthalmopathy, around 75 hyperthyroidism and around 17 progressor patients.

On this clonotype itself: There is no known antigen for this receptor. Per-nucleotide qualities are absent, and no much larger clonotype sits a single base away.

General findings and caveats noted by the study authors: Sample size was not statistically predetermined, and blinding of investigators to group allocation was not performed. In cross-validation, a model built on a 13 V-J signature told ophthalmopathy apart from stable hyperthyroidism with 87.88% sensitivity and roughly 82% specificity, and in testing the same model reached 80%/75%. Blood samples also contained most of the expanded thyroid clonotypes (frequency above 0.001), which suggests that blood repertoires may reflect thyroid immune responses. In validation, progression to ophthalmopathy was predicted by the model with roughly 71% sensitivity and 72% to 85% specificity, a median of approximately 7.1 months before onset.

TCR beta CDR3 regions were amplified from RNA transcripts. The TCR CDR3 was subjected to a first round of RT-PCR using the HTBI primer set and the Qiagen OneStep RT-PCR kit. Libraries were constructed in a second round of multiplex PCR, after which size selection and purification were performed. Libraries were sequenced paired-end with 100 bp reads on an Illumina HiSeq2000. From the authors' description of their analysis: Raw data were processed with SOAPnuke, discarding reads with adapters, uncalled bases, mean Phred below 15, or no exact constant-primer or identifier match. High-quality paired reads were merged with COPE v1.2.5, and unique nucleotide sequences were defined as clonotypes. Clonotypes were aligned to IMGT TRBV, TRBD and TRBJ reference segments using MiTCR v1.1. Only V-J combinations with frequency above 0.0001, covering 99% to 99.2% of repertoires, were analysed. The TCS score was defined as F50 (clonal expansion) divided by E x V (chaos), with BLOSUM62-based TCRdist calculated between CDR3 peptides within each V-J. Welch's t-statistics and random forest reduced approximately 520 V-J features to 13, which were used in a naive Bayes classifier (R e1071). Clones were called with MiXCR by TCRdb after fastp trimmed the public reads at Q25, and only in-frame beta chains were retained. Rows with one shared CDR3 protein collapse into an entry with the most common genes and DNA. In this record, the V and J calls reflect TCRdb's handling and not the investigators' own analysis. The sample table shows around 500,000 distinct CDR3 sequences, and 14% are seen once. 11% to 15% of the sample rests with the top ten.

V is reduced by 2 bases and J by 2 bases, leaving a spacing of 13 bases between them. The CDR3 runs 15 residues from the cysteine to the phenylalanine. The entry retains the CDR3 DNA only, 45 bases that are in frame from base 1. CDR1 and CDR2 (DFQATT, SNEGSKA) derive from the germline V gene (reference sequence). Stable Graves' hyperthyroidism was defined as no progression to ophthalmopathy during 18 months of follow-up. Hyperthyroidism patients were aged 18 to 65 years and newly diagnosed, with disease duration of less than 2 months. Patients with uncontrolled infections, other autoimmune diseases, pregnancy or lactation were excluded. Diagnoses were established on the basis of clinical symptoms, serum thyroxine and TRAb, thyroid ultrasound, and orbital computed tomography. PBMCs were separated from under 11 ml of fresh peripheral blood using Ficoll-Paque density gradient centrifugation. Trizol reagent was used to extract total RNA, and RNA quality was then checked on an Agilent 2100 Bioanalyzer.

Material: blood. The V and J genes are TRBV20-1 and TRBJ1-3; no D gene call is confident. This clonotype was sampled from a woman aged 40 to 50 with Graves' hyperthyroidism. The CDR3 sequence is CSARPTDAAGNTIYF. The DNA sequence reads TGCAGTGCTAGACCTACTGACGCAGCTGGAAACACCATATATTTT.